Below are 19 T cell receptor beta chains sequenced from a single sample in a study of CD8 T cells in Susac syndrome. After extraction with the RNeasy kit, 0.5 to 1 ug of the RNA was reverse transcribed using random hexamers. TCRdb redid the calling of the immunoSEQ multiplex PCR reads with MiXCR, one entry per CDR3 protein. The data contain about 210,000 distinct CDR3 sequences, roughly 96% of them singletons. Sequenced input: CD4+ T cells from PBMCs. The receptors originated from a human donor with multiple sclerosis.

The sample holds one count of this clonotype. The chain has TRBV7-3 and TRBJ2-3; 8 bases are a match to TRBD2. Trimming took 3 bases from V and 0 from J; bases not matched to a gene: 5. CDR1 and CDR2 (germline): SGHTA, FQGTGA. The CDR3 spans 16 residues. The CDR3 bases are TGTGCCAGCAGCTTCCGAGCGGGAGCTAGCACAGATACGCAGTATTTT. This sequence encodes CASSFRAGASTDTQYF.

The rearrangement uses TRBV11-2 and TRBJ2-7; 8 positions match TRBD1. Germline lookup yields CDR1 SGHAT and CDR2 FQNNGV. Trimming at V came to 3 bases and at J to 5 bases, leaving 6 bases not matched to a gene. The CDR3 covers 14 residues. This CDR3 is CASSFGRGLDEQYF. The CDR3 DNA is TGTGCCAGCAGCTTTGGCAGGGGGCTCGACGAGCAGTACTTC.

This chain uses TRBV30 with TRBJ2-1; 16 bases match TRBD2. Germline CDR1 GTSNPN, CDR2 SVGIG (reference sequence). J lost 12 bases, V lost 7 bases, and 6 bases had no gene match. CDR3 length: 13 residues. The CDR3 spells CASGTSGRARQFF. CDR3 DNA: TGTGCCTCCGGGACTAGCGGGAGGGCCCGGCAGTTCTTC.

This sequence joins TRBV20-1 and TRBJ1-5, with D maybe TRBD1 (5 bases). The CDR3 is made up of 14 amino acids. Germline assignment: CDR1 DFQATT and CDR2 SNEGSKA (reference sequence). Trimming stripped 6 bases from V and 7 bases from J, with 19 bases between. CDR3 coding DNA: TGCAGTGCCCTCTTACCGGGAGGGGCCCAGCCCCAGCATTTT. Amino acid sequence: CSALLPGGAQPQHF.

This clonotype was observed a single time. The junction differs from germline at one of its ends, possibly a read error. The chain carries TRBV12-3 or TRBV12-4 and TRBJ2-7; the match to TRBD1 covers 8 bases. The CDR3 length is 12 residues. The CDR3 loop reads CASSRTGRIPNF. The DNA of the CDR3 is TGTGCCAGCAGTAGGACAGGGCGTATACCAAACTTC.

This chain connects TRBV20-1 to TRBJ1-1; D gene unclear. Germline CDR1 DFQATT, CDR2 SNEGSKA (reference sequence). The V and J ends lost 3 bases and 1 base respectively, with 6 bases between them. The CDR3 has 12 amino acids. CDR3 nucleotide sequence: TGCAGTGCTAGGATCAAGAACACTGAAGCTTTCTTT. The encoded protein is CSARIKNTEAFF.

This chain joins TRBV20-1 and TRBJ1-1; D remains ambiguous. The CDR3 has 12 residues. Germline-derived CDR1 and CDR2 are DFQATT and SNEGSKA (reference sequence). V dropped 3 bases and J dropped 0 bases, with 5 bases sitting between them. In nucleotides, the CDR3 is TGCAGTGCTAGTCGGGTGAACACTGAAGCTTTCTTT. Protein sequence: CSASRVNTEAFF.

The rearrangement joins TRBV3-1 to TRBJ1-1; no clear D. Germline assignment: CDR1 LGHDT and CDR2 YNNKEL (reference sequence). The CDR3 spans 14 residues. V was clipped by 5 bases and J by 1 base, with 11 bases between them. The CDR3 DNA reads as TGTGCCAGCAGCAACCGAGCTGGGAACACTGAAGCTTTCTTT. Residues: CASSNRAGNTEAFF.

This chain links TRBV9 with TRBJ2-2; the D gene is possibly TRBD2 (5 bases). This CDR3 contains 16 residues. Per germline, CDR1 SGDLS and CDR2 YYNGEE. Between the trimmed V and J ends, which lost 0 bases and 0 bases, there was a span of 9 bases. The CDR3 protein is CASSVDDYSNTGELFF. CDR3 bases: TGTGCCAGCAGCGTAGATGACTACTCGAACACCGGGGAGCTGTTTTTT.

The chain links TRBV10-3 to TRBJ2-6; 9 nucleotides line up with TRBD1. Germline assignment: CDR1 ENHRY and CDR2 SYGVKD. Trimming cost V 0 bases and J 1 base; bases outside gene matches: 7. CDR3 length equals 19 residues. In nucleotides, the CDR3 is TGTGCCATCAGTGAGTCGGGAGGGACAGGGACTTCTGGGGCCAACGTCCTGACTTTC. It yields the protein CAISESGGTGTSGANVLTF.

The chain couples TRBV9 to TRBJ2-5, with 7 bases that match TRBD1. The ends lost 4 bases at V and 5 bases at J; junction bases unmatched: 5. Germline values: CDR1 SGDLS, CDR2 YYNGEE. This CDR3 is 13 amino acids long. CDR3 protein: CASSRTGWETQYF. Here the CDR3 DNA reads TGTGCCAGCAGCCGGACAGGTTGGGAGACCCAGTACTTC. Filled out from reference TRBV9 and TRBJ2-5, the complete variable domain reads DSGVTQTPKHLITATGQRVTLRCSPRSGDLSVYWYQQSLDQGLQFLIQYYNGEERAKGNILERFSAQQFPDLHSELNLSSLELGDSALYFCASSRTGWETQYFGPGTRLLVL.

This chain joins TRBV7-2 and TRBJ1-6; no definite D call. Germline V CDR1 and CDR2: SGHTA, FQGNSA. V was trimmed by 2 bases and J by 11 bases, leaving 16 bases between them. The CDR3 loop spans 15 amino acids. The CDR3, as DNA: TGTGCCAGCAGCTTATCGTGGTGGGCTACGACACCCCTCCACTTT. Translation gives CASSLSWWATTPLHF.

The CDR3 loop is CASSRIQGFTEAFF. In nucleotides, the CDR3 is TGCGCCAGCAGCCGCATACAGGGGTTCACTGAAGCTTTCTTT. V is TRBV4-1 and J is TRBJ1-1; 7 nucleotides align to TRBD1. V trimming: 4 bases; J trimming: 4 bases; junction bases outside the gene matches: 6. Germline V gene sequence: CDR1 MGHRA, CDR2 YSYEKL. This CDR3 has 14 residues.

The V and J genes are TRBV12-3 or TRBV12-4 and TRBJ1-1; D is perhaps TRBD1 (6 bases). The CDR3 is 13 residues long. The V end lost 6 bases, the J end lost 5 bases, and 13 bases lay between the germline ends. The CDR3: CASSQGLMTEAFF. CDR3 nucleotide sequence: TGTGCCAGCAGCCAGGGGCTGATGACTGAAGCTTTCTTT.

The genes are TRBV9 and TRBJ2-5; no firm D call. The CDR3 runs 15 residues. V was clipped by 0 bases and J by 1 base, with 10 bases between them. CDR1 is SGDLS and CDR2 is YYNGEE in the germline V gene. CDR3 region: CASSVASKGQETQYF. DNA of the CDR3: TGTGCCAGCAGCGTAGCGTCGAAGGGCCAAGAGACCCAGTACTTC. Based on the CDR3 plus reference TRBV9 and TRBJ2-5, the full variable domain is DSGVTQTPKHLITATGQRVTLRCSPRSGDLSVYWYQQSLDQGLQFLIQYYNGEERAKGNILERFSAQQFPDLHSELNLSSLELGDSALYFCASSVASKGQETQYFGPGTRLLVL.

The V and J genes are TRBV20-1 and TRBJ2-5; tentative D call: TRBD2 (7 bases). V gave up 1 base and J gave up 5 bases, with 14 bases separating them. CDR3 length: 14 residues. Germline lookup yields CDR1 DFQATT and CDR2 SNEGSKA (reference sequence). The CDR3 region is CSARGTRGKETQYF. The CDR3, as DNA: TGCAGTGCTAGAGGGACTAGGGGGAAGGAGACCCAGTACTTC.

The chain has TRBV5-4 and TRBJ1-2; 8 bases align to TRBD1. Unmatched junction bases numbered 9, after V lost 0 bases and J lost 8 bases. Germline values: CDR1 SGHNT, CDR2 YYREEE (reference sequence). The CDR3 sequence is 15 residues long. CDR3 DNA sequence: TGTGCCAGCAGCTTGGCGGACAGGGCGACACGAGGCTACACCTTC. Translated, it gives CASSLADRATRGYTF. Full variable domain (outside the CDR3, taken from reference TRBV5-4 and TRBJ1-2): ETGVTQSPTHLIKTRGQQVTLRCSSQSGHNTVSWYQQALGQGPQFIFQYYREEENGRGNFPPRFSGLQFPNYSSELNVNALELDDSALYLCASSLADRATRGYTFGSGTRLTVV.

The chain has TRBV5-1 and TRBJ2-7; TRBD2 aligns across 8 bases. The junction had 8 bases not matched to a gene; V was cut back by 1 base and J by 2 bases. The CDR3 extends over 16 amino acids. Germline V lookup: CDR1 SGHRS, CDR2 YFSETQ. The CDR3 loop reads CASSLSPGTRAYEQYF. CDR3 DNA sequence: TGCGCCAGCAGCTTGTCGCCCGGGACTAGGGCCTACGAGCAGTACTTC.

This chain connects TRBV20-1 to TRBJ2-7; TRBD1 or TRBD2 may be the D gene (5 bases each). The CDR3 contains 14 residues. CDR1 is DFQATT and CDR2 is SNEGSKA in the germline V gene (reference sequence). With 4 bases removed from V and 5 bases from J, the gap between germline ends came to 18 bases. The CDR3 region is CSAMGPAGSNEQYF. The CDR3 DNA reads TGCAGTGCTATGGGCCCTGCAGGGAGCAACGAGCAGTACTTC.